Shown below are 6 T cell receptor beta chains from a single sample sequenced in a study of glioma-infiltrating T cells. TCR alpha and beta CDR3 regions were amplified from RNA using iRepertoire nested multiplex PCR. TCRdb reprocessed the multiplex PCR reads with MiXCR, giving one entry per CDR3 protein. The profile shows more than 300,000 distinct CDR3 sequences, 41% of them singletons. The material sequenced was glioma tissue, nonneoplastic brain tissue, or PBMCs (not recorded which). The receptor source for this set is a human donor with low-grade glioma or glioblastoma, undergoing nonglioma brain surgery, or in good health (not recorded which).

In its sample, this clonotype was seen many times. The V call is TRBV15, the J call TRBJ1-4; D possibly corresponds to TRBD1 (5 bases). V lost 3 bases and J 4 bases, leaving 15 bases between the germline ends. CDR3 size: 16 residues. CDR1 and CDR2 (germline): LNHNV, YYDKDF (reference sequence). The CDR3 DNA follows: TGTGCCACCAGCAGTGAAGGGACCTGGGGTAATGAAAAACTGTTTTTT. Translated: CATSSEGTWGNEKLFF.

This clonotype was counted ten times or more. The chain employs TRBV15 and TRBJ2-7; D may be TRBD1 (5 bases). V lost 8 bases to trimming and J lost 0 bases, with 14 bases between them. The germline V gene has CDR1 LNHNV and CDR2 YYDKDF (reference sequence). This CDR3 has 14 amino acids. The CDR3 coding sequence is TGTGCCACCCTGGGGCAGATGCCCTCCTACGAGCAGTACTTC. This codes for CATLGQMPSYEQYF.

The rearrangement joins TRBV4-3 to TRBJ2-2, with TRBD2 matching over 15 bases. V lost 4 bases, J lost 7 bases, and 4 bases stayed unmatched. Germline V CDR1 and CDR2: LGHNA, YSLEER. The CDR3 is 16 residues long. This CDR3 reads CASSPGTSGRHGELFF. The CDR3 region has the DNA TGCGCCAGCAGCCCAGGGACTAGCGGGAGGCACGGGGAGCTGTTTTTT.

J is TRBJ2-5 and V is TRBV29-1; 8 bases line up with TRBD1. CDR1 and CDR2 from the germline V gene are SQVTM and ANQGSEA. The length of the CDR3 is 12 residues. J was trimmed by 2 bases and V by 6 bases; bases with no gene match: 2. In DNA form, the CDR3 reads TGCAGCGTCAGGGGGCGACAAGAGACCCAGTACTTC. Translating it yields CSVRGRQETQYF.

The chain employs TRBV4-2 and TRBJ2-1; 7 positions agree with TRBD2. Germline assignment: CDR1 LGHNA and CDR2 YNFKEQ. Trimming took 4 bases from V and 1 from J; bases not matched to a gene: 7. The CDR3 runs to 16 residues. CDR3 sequence: CASSPGGIKSYNEQFF. The CDR3 region has the DNA TGTGCCAGCAGCCCGGGGGGAATCAAATCCTACAATGAGCAGTTCTTC.

The chain has TRBV4-1 and TRBJ1-1; 9 nucleotides line up with TRBD1. In germline, CDR1 is MGHRA, CDR2 YSYEKL. The J segment lost 11 bases and the V segment lost 3 bases, leaving 10 bases of the junction unmatched. The CDR3 sequence is 14 residues long. CDR3 protein: CASSQGPGQGMAFF. For the CDR3, the DNA is TGCGCCAGCAGCCAGGGCCCGGGACAGGGAATGGCTTTCTTT.